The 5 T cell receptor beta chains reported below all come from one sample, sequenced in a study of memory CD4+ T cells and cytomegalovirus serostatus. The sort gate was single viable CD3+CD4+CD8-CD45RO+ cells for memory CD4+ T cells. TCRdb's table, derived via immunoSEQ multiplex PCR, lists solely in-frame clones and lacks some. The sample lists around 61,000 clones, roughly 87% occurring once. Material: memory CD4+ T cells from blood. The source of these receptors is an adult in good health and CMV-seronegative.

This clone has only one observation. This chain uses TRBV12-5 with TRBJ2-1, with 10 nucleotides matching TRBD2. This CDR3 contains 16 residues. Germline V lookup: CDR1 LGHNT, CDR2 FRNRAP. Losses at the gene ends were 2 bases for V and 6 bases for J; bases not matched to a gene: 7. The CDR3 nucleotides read TGTGCTAGTGGTTTGACAGCGGGGGGGCTCGTCAATGAGCAGTTCTTC. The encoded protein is CASGLTAGGLVNEQFF.

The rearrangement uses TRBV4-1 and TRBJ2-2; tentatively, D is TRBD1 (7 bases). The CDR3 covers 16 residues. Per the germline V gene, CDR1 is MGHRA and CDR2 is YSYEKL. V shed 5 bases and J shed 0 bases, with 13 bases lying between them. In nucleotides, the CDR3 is TGCGCCAGCAGCTTCCGCGGGACAGCGAACACCGGGGAGCTGTTTTTT. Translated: CASSFRGTANTGELFF.

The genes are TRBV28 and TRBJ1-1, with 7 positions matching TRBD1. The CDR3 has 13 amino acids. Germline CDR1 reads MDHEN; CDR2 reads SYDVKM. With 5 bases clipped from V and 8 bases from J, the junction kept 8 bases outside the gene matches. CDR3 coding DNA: TGTGCCAGCAGTCCGCGACAGGGACGGGAAGCTTTCTTT. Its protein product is CASSPRQGREAFF.

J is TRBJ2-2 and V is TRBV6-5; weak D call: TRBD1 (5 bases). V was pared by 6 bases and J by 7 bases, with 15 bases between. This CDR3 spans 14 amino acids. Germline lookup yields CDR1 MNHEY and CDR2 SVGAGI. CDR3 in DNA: TGTGCCAGCAGGGAAAGGGGTCAGGTCGGGGAGCTGTTTTTT. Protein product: CASRERGQVGELFF.

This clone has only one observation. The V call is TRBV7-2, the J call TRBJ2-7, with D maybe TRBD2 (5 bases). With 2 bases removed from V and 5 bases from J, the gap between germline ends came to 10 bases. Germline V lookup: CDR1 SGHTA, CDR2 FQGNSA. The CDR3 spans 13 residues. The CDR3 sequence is CASSLMMRDEQYF. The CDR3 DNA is TGTGCCAGCAGCTTAATGATGCGGGACGAGCAGTACTTC.